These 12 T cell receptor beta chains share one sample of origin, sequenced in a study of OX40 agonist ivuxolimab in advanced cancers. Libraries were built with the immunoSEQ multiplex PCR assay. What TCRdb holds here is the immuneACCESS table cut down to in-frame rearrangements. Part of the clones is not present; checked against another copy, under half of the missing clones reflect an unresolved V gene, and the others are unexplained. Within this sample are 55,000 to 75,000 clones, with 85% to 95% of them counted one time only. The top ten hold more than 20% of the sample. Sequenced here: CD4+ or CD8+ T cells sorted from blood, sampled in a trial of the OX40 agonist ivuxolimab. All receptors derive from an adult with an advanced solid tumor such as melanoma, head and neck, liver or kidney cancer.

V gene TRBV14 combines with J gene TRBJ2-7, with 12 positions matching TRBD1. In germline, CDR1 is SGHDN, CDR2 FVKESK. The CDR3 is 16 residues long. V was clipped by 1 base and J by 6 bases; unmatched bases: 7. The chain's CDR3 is CASSQAAGTGGGEQYF. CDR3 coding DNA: TGTGCCAGCAGCCAAGCAGCCGGGACAGGGGGCGGCGAGCAGTACTTC.

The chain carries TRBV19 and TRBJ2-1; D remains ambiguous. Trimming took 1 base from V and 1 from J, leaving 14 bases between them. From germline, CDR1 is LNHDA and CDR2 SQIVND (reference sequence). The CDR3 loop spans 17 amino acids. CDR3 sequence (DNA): TGTGCCAGTAGTATAGCAACGCCAGACCTTTCCTACAATGAGCAGTTCTTC. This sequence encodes CASSIATPDLSYNEQFF. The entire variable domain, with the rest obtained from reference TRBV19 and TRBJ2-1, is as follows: DGGITQSPKYLFRKEGQNVTLSCEQNLNHDAMYWYRQDPGQGLRLIYYSQIVNDFQKGDIAEGYSVSREKKESFPLTVTSAQKNPTAFYLCASSIATPDLSYNEQFFGPGTRLTVL.

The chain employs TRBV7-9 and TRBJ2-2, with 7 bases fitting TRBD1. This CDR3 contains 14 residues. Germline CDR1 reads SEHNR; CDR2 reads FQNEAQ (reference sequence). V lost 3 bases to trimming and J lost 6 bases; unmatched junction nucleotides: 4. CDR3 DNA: TGTGCCAGCAGCTTGGCTCAGGGGGCCGGGGAGCTGTTTTTT. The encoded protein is CASSLAQGAGELFF.

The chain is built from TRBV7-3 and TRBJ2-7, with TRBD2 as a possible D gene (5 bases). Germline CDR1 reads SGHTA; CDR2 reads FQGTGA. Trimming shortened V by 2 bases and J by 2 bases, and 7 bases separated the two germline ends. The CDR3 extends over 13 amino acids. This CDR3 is CASSLYGAYEQYF. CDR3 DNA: TGTGCCAGCAGCTTATACGGGGCCTACGAGCAGTACTTC.

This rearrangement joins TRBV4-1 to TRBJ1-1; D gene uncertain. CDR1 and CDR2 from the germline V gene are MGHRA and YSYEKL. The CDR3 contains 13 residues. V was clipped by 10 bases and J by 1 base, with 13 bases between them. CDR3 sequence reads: CATSWQANTEAFF. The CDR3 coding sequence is TGCGCCACCTCGTGGCAGGCGAACACTGAAGCTTTCTTT.

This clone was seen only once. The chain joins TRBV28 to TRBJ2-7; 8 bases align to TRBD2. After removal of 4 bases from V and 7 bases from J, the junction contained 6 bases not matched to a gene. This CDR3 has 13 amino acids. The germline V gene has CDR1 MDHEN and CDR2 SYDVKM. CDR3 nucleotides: TGTGCCAGCAGTTGGGGCGGGAGGATTGAGCAGTACTTC. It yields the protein CASSWGGRIEQYF.

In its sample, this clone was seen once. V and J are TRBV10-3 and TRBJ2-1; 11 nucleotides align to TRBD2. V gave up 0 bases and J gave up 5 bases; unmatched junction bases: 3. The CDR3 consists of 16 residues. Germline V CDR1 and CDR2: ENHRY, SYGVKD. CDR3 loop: CAISESGLAANNEQFF. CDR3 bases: TGTGCCATCAGTGAGTCGGGACTAGCGGCAAACAATGAGCAGTTCTTC.

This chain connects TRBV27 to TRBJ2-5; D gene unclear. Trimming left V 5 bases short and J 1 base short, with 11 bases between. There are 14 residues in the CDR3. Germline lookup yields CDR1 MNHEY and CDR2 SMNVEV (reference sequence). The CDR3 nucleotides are TGTGCCAGCAGTCCCGAACCCTTCCAAGAGACCCAGTACTTC. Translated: CASSPEPFQETQYF.

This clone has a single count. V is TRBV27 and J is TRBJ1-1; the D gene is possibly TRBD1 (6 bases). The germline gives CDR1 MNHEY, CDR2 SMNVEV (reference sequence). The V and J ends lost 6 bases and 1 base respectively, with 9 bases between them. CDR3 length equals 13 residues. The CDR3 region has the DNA TGTGCCAGCAGGGGGGCAAGGAACACTGAAGCTTTCTTT. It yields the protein CASRGARNTEAFF.

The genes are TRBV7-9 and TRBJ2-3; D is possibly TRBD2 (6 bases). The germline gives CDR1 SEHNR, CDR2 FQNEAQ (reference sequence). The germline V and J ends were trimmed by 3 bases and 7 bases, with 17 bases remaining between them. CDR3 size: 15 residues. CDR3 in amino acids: CASSLRDLQPNTQYF. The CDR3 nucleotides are TGTGCCAGCAGCTTGAGGGACTTACAACCGAATACGCAGTATTTT.

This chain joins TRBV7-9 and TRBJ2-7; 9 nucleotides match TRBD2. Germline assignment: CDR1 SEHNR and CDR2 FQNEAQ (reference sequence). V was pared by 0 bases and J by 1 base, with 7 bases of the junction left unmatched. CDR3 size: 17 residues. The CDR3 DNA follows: TGTGCCAGCAGCTTAGCGGAGGGGCGGGAGGGTTCCTACGAGCAGTACTTC. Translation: CASSLAEGREGSYEQYF.

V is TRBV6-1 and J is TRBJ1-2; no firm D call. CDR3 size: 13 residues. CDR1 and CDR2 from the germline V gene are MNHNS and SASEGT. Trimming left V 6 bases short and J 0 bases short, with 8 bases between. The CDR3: CASRELTNYGYTF. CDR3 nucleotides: TGTGCCAGCAGAGAACTCACTAACTATGGCTACACCTTC.